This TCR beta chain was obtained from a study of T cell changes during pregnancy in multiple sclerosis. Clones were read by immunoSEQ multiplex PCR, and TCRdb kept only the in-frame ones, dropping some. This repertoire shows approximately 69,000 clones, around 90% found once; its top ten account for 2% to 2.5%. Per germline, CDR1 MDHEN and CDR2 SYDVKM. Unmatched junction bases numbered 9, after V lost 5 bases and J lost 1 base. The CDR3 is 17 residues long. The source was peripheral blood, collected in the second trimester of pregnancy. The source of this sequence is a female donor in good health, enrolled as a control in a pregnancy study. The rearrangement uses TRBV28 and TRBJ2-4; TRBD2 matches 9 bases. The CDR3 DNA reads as TGTGCCAGCAGTCCTTTAGCGGGGGCCGGGGCCAAAAACATTCAGTACTTC. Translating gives CASSPLAGAGAKNIQYF.